Below, 30 T cell receptor beta chains from the same sample are listed, as sequenced in a study of blood T cell repertoires in COVID-19. Sequencing was performed with immunoSEQ multiplex PCR; in TCRdb, only in-frame clones are kept and a portion is missing. The table records roughly 110,000 clones, around 83% of them present only once. The sequencing input was peripheral blood. The receptors were sampled from a man between 70 and 80 years old with acute or convalescent COVID-19.

The chain carries TRBV4-1 and TRBJ1-5; D gene unclear. Germline values: CDR1 MGHRA, CDR2 YSYEKL. Trimming cost V 1 base and J 0 bases, with 7 bases left between them. CDR3 length: 15 residues. The CDR3 DNA sequence: TGCGCCAGCAGCCAAGTCCTTAATAGCAATCAGCCCCAGCATTTT. It is translated as CASSQVLNSNQPQHF.

The chain joins TRBV30 to TRBJ1-2; weak D call: TRBD1 (6 bases). The CDR3 spans 12 residues. Between the trimmed V and J ends, which lost 2 bases and 5 bases, there was a span of 9 bases. Germline CDR1 is GTSNPN and CDR2 is SVGIG (reference sequence). The CDR3 sequence is CAWSSGQYGYTF. For the CDR3, the DNA is TGTGCCTGGAGTTCCGGACAGTATGGCTACACCTTC.

The V call is TRBV7-7, the J call TRBJ2-2; 14 bases line up with TRBD2. Germline V gene lookup returns CDR1 SSHAT and CDR2 FNYEAQ (reference sequence). The CDR3 spans 19 residues. The V segment lost 6 bases and the J segment 6 bases; nucleotides outside the gene matches: 15. The CDR3 nucleotides read TGTGCCAGCAGGGGGCGGGTCCGACTAGCGGGAGGGCCTGCCGGGGAGCTGTTTTTT. Translated, it gives CASRGRVRLAGGPAGELFF.

V and J are TRBV20-1 and TRBJ1-1, with unresolved D. CDR3 length: 11 residues. Germline lookup yields CDR1 DFQATT and CDR2 SNEGSKA (reference sequence). Deletions cut 4 bases from V and 1 base from J, with 4 bases between. This CDR3 is CSAKRNTEAFF. The CDR3 DNA follows: TGCAGTGCTAAGAGGAACACTGAAGCTTTCTTT.

The chain couples TRBV3-1 (or the pseudogene TRBV3-2) to TRBJ1-2, with D unresolved. Germline V gives CDR1 LGHDT, CDR2 YNNKEL (reference sequence). The CDR3 has 14 amino acids. The V and J ends lost 3 bases and 0 bases respectively, with 8 bases between them. The chain's CDR3 is CASSHGSTNYGYTF. As DNA, the CDR3 is TGTGCCAGCAGCCACGGGTCGACTAACTATGGCTACACCTTC.

The rearrangement uses TRBV6-5 and TRBJ1-2; 9 nucleotides match TRBD1. The V and J ends lost 0 bases and 4 bases, in that order; junction bases with no gene match: 6. There are 16 residues in the CDR3. Germline CDR1 MNHEY, CDR2 SVGAGI. In DNA form, the CDR3 reads TGTGCCAGCAGTTACTCGGCGGACAGGGGCCCCTATGGCTACACCTTC. Protein: CASSYSADRGPYGYTF.

The chain employs TRBV29-1 and TRBJ2-5, with 7 bases that match TRBD2. The CDR3 covers 13 residues. V lost 1 base and J lost 1; bases outside the gene matches: 0. Germline values: CDR1 SQVTM, CDR2 ANQGSEA. CDR3 in amino acids: CSVEGGGQETQYF. The DNA of the CDR3 is TGCAGCGTTGAAGGCGGGGGCCAAGAGACCCAGTACTTC.

The V call is TRBV5-6, the J call TRBJ2-2; 8 positions agree with TRBD1. Germline-derived CDR1 and CDR2 are SGHDT and YYEEEE. The J segment lost 9 bases and the V segment lost 6 bases, leaving 7 bases of the junction unmatched. CDR3 length: 13 residues. The CDR3 sequence is CASTTGGSRELFF. The CDR3 DNA is TGTGCCAGCACCACAGGGGGTTCCCGGGAGCTGTTTTTT.

The rearrangement links TRBV5-1 to TRBJ2-7; tentative D call: TRBD1 (6 bases). This CDR3 contains 12 residues. The V end lost 5 bases, the J end lost 3 bases, and 9 bases lay between the germline ends. Germline CDR1 and CDR2: SGHRS and YFSETQ. The CDR3 region has the DNA TGCGCCAGCAGGTCGGACAGCTACGAGCAGTACTTC. Encoded protein: CASRSDSYEQYF.

The V and J genes are TRBV28 and TRBJ2-1; D is undetermined. Germline lookup yields CDR1 MDHEN and CDR2 SYDVKM. The CDR3 sequence is 14 residues long. V lost 3 bases, J lost 2 bases, and 8 bases lay in between. The DNA of the CDR3 is TGTGCCAGCAGTTTCGAGCATACCTACAATGAGCAGTTCTTC. Its protein product is CASSFEHTYNEQFF.

This clone has only one observation. The chain links TRBV28 to TRBJ1-4, with 9 bases matching TRBD1. The CDR3 is 14 residues long. Germline CDR1 reads MDHEN; CDR2 reads SYDVKM. With 5 bases clipped from V and 7 bases from J, the junction kept 5 bases outside the gene matches. CDR3 coding DNA: TGTGCCAGCAGTACGGACAGGGGTATTGAAAAACTGTTTTTT. Translating it yields CASSTDRGIEKLFF.

The chain links TRBV2 to TRBJ1-4, with unresolved D. The CDR3 spans 14 residues. Germline V gene data show CDR1 as SNHLY and CDR2 as FYNNEI. V lost 4 bases and J lost 7, with 13 bases in between. CDR3 amino acids: CASSAAGLGEKLFF. The CDR3 DNA is TGTGCCAGCAGTGCGGCGGGCCTAGGTGAAAAACTGTTTTTT. Together with reference TRBV2 and TRBJ1-4, the CDR3 gives the full variable domain: EPEVTQTPSHQVTQMGQEVILRCVPISNHLYFYWYRQILGQKVEFLVSFYNNEISEKSEIFDDQFSVERPDGSNFTLKIRSTKLEDSAMYFCASSAAGLGEKLFFGSGTQLSVL.

The chain combines TRBV7-3 with TRBJ2-3; 13 nucleotides agree with TRBD2. J gave up 4 bases and V 4 bases, and 5 bases lay outside the gene matches. Germline V gives CDR1 SGHTA, CDR2 FQGTGA. The CDR3 length is 16 residues. The CDR3 is CASSSKLAGGPDTQYF. DNA of the CDR3: TGTGCCAGCAGCTCGAAACTAGCGGGAGGGCCAGATACGCAGTATTTT.

This clone came up a few times. V is TRBV7-3 and J is TRBJ2-2; 7 bases are shared with TRBD2. This CDR3 is built from 15 residues. Trimming cost V 5 bases and J 0 bases; bases outside gene matches: 3. Germline CDR1 reads SGHTA; CDR2 reads FQGTGA. The chain's CDR3 is CASSRGGSNTGELFF. CDR3 nucleotide sequence: TGTGCCAGCAGCCGCGGGGGATCGAACACCGGGGAGCTGTTTTTT.

This clone has more than one count but fewer than ten. V and J are TRBV6-5 and TRBJ1-5, with D possibly matching TRBD1 (6 bases). Germline CDR1 is MNHEY and CDR2 is SVGAGI. CDR3 length: 13 amino acids. V was shortened by 7 bases and J by 0 bases, with 7 bases between the two germline ends. CDR3 region: CASKQGSNQPQHF. The CDR3 bases are TGTGCCAGCAAACAGGGTAGCAATCAGCCCCAGCATTTT.

This clone was recorded only once. The chain joins TRBV6-6 to TRBJ2-4; 7 bases fit TRBD1. Germline values: CDR1 MNHNY, CDR2 SVGAGI (reference sequence). The CDR3 spans 15 residues. The junction had 14 bases not matched to a gene; V was cut back by 5 bases and J by 10 bases. The CDR3 region is CASSDNGQVLTIQYF. CDR3 nucleotides: TGTGCCAGCAGTGACAACGGACAGGTTCTCACTATTCAGTACTTC.

The rearrangement links TRBV3-1 (or the pseudogene TRBV3-2) to TRBJ2-7; 8 bases map to TRBD2. Trimming removed 0 bases from V and 4 bases from J; junction bases left unmatched: 5. The germline CDR1 and CDR2 sequences are LGHDT and YNNKEL (reference sequence). The CDR3 runs 15 residues. The CDR3 DNA reads as TGTGCCAGCAGCCAAGATGCGGGGGGCAGGTACGAGCAGTACTTC. Its protein is CASSQDAGGRYEQYF.

This clone has only a few counts. The rearrangement uses TRBV4-2 and TRBJ2-7; 10 bases are shared with TRBD1. This CDR3 is built from 15 residues. The V segment lost 2 bases and the J segment 5 bases; nucleotides outside the gene matches: 6. The germline CDR1 and CDR2 sequences are LGHNA and YNFKEQ. Here the CDR3 DNA reads TGTGCCAGCAGCCAACCGGGACAGGGGTTTCACGAGCAGTACTTC. This codes for CASSQPGQGFHEQYF.

The chain recombines TRBV27 with TRBJ2-7, with 8 positions matching TRBD1. The V and J ends lost 10 bases and 3 bases, in that order; junction bases with no gene match: 5. Germline V gene data show CDR1 as MNHEY and CDR2 as SMNVEV (reference sequence). CDR3 length: 12 residues. CDR3 nucleotide sequence: TGTGCCAAGGACAGGGACGTCTACGAGCAGTACTTC. The encoded protein is CAKDRDVYEQYF.

This chain links TRBV28 with TRBJ2-2; TRBD1 agrees at 8 bases. This CDR3 spans 15 amino acids. CDR1 is MDHEN and CDR2 is SYDVKM in the germline V gene. The junction had 9 bases not matched to a gene; V was cut back by 8 bases and J by 4 bases. CDR3 region: CASLGTGGRTGELFF. CDR3 DNA: TGTGCCAGCCTAGGGACAGGAGGGCGCACCGGGGAGCTGTTTTTT.

A single count supports this clone. This chain joins TRBV5-1 and TRBJ2-5; D call uncertain. Germline values: CDR1 SGHRS, CDR2 YFSETQ. V dropped 2 bases and J dropped 2 bases, with 13 bases sitting between them. The CDR3 extends over 15 amino acids. The CDR3 reads CASSLSTPTQETQYF. The CDR3 coding sequence is TGCGCCAGCAGCTTATCGACACCGACACAAGAGACCCAGTACTTC.

The chain couples TRBV6-6 to TRBJ2-1, with 13 bases matching TRBD2. The germline gives CDR1 MNHNY, CDR2 SVGAGI (reference sequence). This CDR3 spans 15 amino acids. V gave up 4 bases and J gave up 10 bases; unmatched junction bases: 7. The CDR3 loop reads CASSSRTSGGGEQFF. CDR3 DNA: TGTGCCAGCAGTTCCAGGACTAGCGGGGGCGGGGAGCAGTTCTTC.

The CDR3 protein is CASSLQPGQGAGNEQFF. The DNA for the CDR3 is TGCGCCAGCAGTTTACAACCGGGACAGGGGGCTGGGAATGAGCAGTTCTTC. The V gene is TRBV5-1, the J gene TRBJ2-1; 12 bases are a match to TRBD1. There are 17 residues in the CDR3. J was trimmed by 7 bases and V by 5 bases; bases with no gene match: 13. The V gene's germline CDR1 is SGHRS and CDR2 YFSETQ.

This chain links TRBV7-9 with TRBJ2-1; D not resolved. This CDR3 has 12 amino acids. V lost 3 bases to trimming and J lost 8 bases, with 8 bases between them. Germline V CDR1 and CDR2: SEHNR, FQNEAQ (reference sequence). The CDR3 DNA reads TGTGCCAGCAGCTTTTCGCGTCATGAGCAGTTCTTC. This sequence encodes CASSFSRHEQFF.

CDR3: CASNPRGSGGETQYF. CDR3 bases: TGTGCCAGCAACCCCAGGGGGTCAGGGGGAGAGACCCAGTACTTC. V is TRBV3-1 (or the pseudogene TRBV3-2) and J is TRBJ2-5, with 7 bases aligning to TRBD1. The CDR3 extends over 15 amino acids. V shed 7 bases, J shed 4 bases, and the junction held 12 bases outside the gene matches. Germline CDR1 is LGHDT and CDR2 is YNNKEL (reference sequence).

The V and J genes are TRBV5-1 and TRBJ1-1; D gene unclear. The length of the CDR3 is 15 residues. Looked up from germline, CDR1 is SGHRS and CDR2 is YFSETQ. V was trimmed by 0 bases and J by 1 base, leaving 10 bases between them. DNA for the CDR3: TGCGCCAGCAGCTTGGTAACATTTGGGAACACTGAAGCTTTCTTT. This encodes CASSLVTFGNTEAFF.

The J gene is TRBJ1-2, the V gene TRBV12-5, with 12 positions matching TRBD1. The germline V gene encodes CDR1 LGHNT and CDR2 FRNRAP. V lost 2 bases to trimming and J lost 7 bases; unmatched junction nucleotides: 8. The CDR3 extends over 16 amino acids. The CDR3 protein is CASGLPPGQGATGYTF. CDR3 nucleotide sequence: TGTGCTAGTGGTTTGCCCCCGGGACAGGGGGCAACTGGCTACACCTTC.

This chain joins TRBV30 and TRBJ2-5, with TRBD2 identical over 12 bases. The CDR3 loop spans 13 amino acids. CDR1 is GTSNPN, CDR2 SVGIG, per germline (reference sequence). The CDR3 coding sequence is TGTGCGGGGACTAGCGGGTCCCAAGAGACCCAGTACTTC. Translation: CAGTSGSQETQYF.

This clone was recorded a few times. The chain links TRBV3-1 (or the pseudogene TRBV3-2) to TRBJ1-5; D is unresolved. Germline CDR1 LGHDT, CDR2 YNNKEL (reference sequence). This CDR3 has 15 residues. V was cut by 5 bases and J by 0 bases, with 11 bases left in between. In nucleotides, the CDR3 is TGTGCCAGCAGCGGCGAGGGTCATAGCAATCAGCCCCAGCATTTT. Its protein product is CASSGEGHSNQPQHF.

This chain joins TRBV5-4 and TRBJ2-7, with 8 bases that match TRBD1. The CDR3 is 16 amino acids. V trimming: 4 bases; J trimming: 3 bases; junction bases outside the gene matches: 12. The germline V gene has CDR1 SGHNT and CDR2 YYREEE (reference sequence). CDR3 bases: TGTGCCAGCAGCCTTACCGGACAGGGAGCTTTCTACGAGCAGTACTTC. This gives the protein CASSLTGQGAFYEQYF.